The clone carrying this T cell receptor beta chain was seen repeatedly, ten times or more. The data stem from a study of T cell repertoires in cytomegalovirus infection. Whole-study context: Public TCR beta signature analysis indicated the presence of both CMV infection and matching HLA type.

Each CDR3 protein is one row after TCRdb ran MiXCR on the reads. The top ten hold approximately 2.3% of the sample, which has some 300,000 distinct CDR3 sequences, around 9.1% seen once. Germline lookup yields CDR1 SQVTM and CDR2 ANQGSEA. Trimming at V came to 2 bases and at J to 5 bases, leaving 4 bases not matched to a gene. This CDR3 has 13 residues. This TCR was recovered from a human donor in good health (CMV status not recorded). Some clones in this sample may be carry-over from other donors' samples. Material: PBMCs. This chain joins TRBV29-1 and TRBJ2-5; 8 bases map to TRBD1. CDR3 nucleotides: TGCAGCGTTGAAAGGGGACAGGCCGAGACCCAGTACTTC. This sequence encodes CSVERGQAETQYF.